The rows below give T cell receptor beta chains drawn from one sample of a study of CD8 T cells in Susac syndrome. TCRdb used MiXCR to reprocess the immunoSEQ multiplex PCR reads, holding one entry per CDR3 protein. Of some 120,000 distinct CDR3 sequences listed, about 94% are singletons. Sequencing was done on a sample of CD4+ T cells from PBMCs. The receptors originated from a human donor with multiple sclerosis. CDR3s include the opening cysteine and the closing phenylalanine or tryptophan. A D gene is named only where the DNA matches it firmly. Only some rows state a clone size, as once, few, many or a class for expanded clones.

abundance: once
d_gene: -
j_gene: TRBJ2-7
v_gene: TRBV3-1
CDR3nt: TGTGCCAGCAGCCAAGACCCGGGTCCCTACGAGCAGTACTTC
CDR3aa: CASSQDPGPYEQYF

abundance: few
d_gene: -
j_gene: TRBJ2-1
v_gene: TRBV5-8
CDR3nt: TGTGCCAGCAGCTTGCGGGGACTTGGATTATCGAAAAGTGAAGATGAGCAGTTCTTC
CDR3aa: CASSLRGLGLSKSEDEQFF

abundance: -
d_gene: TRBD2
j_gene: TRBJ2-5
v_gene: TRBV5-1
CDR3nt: TGCGCCAGCAGCTTGACTGGTGGAACTAGCGGGAGTAAGGAGACCCAGTACTTC
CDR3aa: CASSLTGGTSGSKETQYF

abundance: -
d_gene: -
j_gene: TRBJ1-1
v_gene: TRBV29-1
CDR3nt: TGCAGCGTTGAAAACCTACTCGAAGCTTTCTTT
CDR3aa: CSVENLLEAFF

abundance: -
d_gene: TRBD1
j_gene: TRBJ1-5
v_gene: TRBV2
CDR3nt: TGTGCCAGCAGTCTGGCGGGACAGGGCGTCCAGCCCCAGCATTTT
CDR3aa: CASSLAGQGVQPQHF

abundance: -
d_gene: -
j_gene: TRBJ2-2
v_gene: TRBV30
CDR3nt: TGTGCCTGGAGCATCGGGGGACCCGGGGAGCTGTTTTTT
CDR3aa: CAWSIGGPGELFF

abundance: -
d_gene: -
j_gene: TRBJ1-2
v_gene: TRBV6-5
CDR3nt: TGTGCCAGCAGTTACGCCCTACGGGGTGGGGGACACTATGGCTACACCTTC
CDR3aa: CASSYALRGGGHYGYTF

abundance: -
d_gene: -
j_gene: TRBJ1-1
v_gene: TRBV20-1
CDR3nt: TGCAGTGCTTCACCCACAGGGCGCGCTTTCTTT
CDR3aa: CSASPTGRAFF

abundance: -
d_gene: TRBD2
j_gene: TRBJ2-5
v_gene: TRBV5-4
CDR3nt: TGTGCCAGCAGCTTGGGACTAGCTAAAGAGACCCAGTACTTC
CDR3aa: CASSLGLAKETQYF

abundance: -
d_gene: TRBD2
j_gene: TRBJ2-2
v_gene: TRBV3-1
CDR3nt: TGTGCCAGCAGCCAAGGGGCTAGCGGGAGGCCCCGATCCGGGGAGCTGTTTTTT
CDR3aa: CASSQGASGRPRSGELFF

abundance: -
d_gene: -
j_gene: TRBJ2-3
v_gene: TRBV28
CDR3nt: TGTGCCAGCAGTTGGGTCCCTTTTAAGAGCACAGATACGCAGTATTTT
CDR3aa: CASSWVPFKSTDTQYF

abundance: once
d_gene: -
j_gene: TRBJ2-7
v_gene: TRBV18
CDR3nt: TGTGCCAGCTCCCTGCGGGACACCCGGATCTCCTACGAGCAGTACTTC
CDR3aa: CASSLRDTRISYEQYF

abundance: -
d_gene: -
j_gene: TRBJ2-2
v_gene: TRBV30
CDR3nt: TGTGCCTGGAGCCCTAGATCCGTGACCGGGGAGCTGTTTTTT
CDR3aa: CAWSPRSVTGELFF

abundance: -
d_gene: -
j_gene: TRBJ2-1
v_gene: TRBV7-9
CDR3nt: TGTGCCTGGGAGCGGTCCCAGGATGAGCAGTTCTTC
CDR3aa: CAWERSQDEQFF

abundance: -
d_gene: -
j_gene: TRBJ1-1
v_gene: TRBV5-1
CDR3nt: TGCGCCAGCCGGTTGACAGCTATGAACACTGAAGCTTTCTTT
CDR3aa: CASRLTAMNTEAFF

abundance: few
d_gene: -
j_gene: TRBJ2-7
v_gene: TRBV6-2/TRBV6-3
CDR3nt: TGTGCCAGCAGTTACTCGCGTTTCTCCTACGAGCAGTACTTC
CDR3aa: CASSYSRFSYEQYF

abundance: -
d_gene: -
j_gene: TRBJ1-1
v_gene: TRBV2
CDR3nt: TGTGCCAGCAGTACGGCAGGGACCACTGAAGCTTTCTTT
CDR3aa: CASSTAGTTEAFF

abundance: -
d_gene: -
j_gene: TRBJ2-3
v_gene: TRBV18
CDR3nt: TGTGCCAGCTCACCACGAAATATCGCAGATACGCAGTATTTT
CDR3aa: CASSPRNIADTQYF